The 13 T cell receptor beta chains in this list originate from one sample, sequenced in a study of OX40 agonist ivuxolimab in advanced cancers. Some clones are missing from TCRdb's copy, which holds only in-frame ones; the method was immunoSEQ multiplex PCR. Among about 20,000 clones, around nine tenths were seen once, and the ten largest hold roughly 25%. The input for sequencing was CD4+ or CD8+ T cells sorted from blood, taken in a trial of the OX40 agonist ivuxolimab. These receptors all come from an adult with an advanced solid tumor such as melanoma, head and neck, liver or kidney cancer.

This rearrangement joins TRBV5-4 to TRBJ2-1; D is ambiguous. The CDR3 length is 13 residues. CDR1 is SGHNT, CDR2 YYREEE, per germline (reference sequence). V lost 5 bases and J lost 4, with 10 bases in between. CDR3 bases: TGTGCCAGCAGGGACCTTTCGTACAATGAGCAGTTCTTC. Protein: CASRDLSYNEQFF.

On this clone itself: Without the conserved terminal phenylalanine or tryptophan, this CDR3 likely stems from a read error. No DNA is shown, since the ends of the CDR3 on it are uncertain; the CDR3 is the one TCRdb lists. J is TRBJ1-1 and V is TRBV6-5. Termini included, the CDR3 measures 13 amino acids. Germline V CDR1 and CDR2: MNHEY, SVGAGI. The CDR3 protein is CASSSSGYGGLKL.

V usage is TRBV1 and J usage is TRBJ2-3; TRBD2 reflects the table's D call only, with no check against the DNA. TRBV1 is a listed pseudogene. The CDR3 has 14 amino acids. The CDR3 region has the DNA TGCACCAGCAGCCATGGGACTAGCACAGATACGCAGTATTTT. Amino acid sequence: CTSSHGTSTDTQYF.

The chain joins TRBV6-5 to TRBJ1-5; no firm D call. The CDR3 runs to 14 residues. Between the trimmed V and J ends, which lost 2 bases and 7 bases, there was a span of 12 bases. Germline V gene lookup returns CDR1 MNHEY and CDR2 SVGAGI. In DNA, the CDR3 is TGTGCCAGCAGTTACGCGGGGTTAGGACAGCCCCAGCATTTT. This codes for CASSYAGLGQPQHF.

The chain uses TRBV9 and TRBJ1-2, with D possibly matching TRBD1 (5 bases). The germline gives CDR1 SGDLS, CDR2 YYNGEE. This CDR3 is built from 14 residues. V shed 3 bases and J shed 4 bases, with 13 bases lying between them. The CDR3 region is CASSEGGEAYGYTF. The DNA of the CDR3 is TGTGCCAGCAGCGAAGGAGGGGAAGCCTATGGCTACACCTTC.

This chain uses TRBV19 with TRBJ1-1; a weak D match, TRBD1 (6 bases). The CDR3 sequence is 13 residues long. Germline CDR1 and CDR2: LNHDA and SQIVND (reference sequence). V was pared by 7 bases and J by 1 base, with 10 bases between. The CDR3 loop reads CASIAGENTEAFF. Written as DNA, the CDR3 is TGTGCCAGTATCGCAGGGGAGAACACTGAAGCTTTCTTT.

V is TRBV10-3 and J is TRBJ1-1; 11 positions match TRBD1. The CDR3 covers 17 residues. V lost 4 bases, J lost 4 bases, and 11 bases stayed unmatched. Germline V CDR1 and CDR2: ENHRY, SYGVKD. The CDR3 is CAISGANGGQGATEAFF. The CDR3, as DNA: TGTGCCATCAGTGGAGCCAACGGAGGACAGGGGGCCACTGAAGCTTTCTTT.

The V and J genes are TRBV15 and TRBJ1-4; 8 bases are shared with TRBD1. CDR1 is LNHNV and CDR2 is YYDKDF in the germline V gene (reference sequence). V gave up 5 bases and J gave up 7 bases; unmatched junction bases: 6. The CDR3 sequence is 14 residues long. CDR3 DNA sequence: TGTGCCACCAGCCCGGACAGGGTTGGTGAAAAACTGTTTTTT. This codes for CATSPDRVGEKLFF.

The rearrangement links TRBV5-6 to TRBJ1-3; TRBD1 might be the D (6 bases). The CDR3 contains 14 residues. The V and J ends lost 2 bases and 0 bases respectively, with 6 bases between them. From germline, CDR1 is SGHDT and CDR2 YYEEEE. For the CDR3, the DNA is TGTGCCAGCAGCTTAGGGGGCTCTGGAAACACCATATATTTT. This gives the protein CASSLGGSGNTIYF.

This clone was counted a few times. This chain connects TRBV7-8 to TRBJ1-2; D gene unclear. This CDR3 region has 14 residues. CDR1 and CDR2 (germline): SGHVS, FQNEAQ. V dropped 0 bases and J dropped 6 bases, with 11 bases sitting between them. The CDR3 sequence: CASSLAATGDGYTF. The CDR3 nucleotides read TGTGCCAGCAGCTTAGCGGCTACGGGCGATGGCTACACCTTC.

This chain joins TRBV28 and TRBJ1-1; no clear D. The CDR3 is 13 residues long. Trimming shortened V by 3 bases and J by 0 bases, and 5 bases separated the two germline ends. Germline CDR1 reads MDHEN; CDR2 reads SYDVKM. CDR3 sequence reads: CASSFNLNTEAFF. The DNA for the CDR3 is TGTGCCAGCAGTTTTAATTTGAACACTGAAGCTTTCTTT.

V and J are TRBV7-7 and TRBJ2-1, with D tentatively TRBD2 (6 bases). Per germline, CDR1 SSHAT and CDR2 FNYEAQ (reference sequence). CDR3 length: 12 amino acids. The V gene lost 6 bases and the J gene lost 9 bases, with 12 bases spanning the gap. The chain's CDR3 is CASSSTRGEQFF. The CDR3 DNA reads TGTGCCAGCAGTTCGACTAGGGGTGAGCAGTTCTTC.

The V call is TRBV7-3, the J call TRBJ1-1, with a weak D call TRBD1 (6 bases). Trimming left V 5 bases short and J 7 bases short, with 20 bases between. There are 15 residues in the CDR3. Germline V gene lookup returns CDR1 SGHTA and CDR2 FQGTGA. The CDR3 spells CASSLEGTRKGEAFF. CDR3 sequence (DNA): TGTGCCAGCAGCCTCGAGGGGACACGGAAGGGTGAAGCTTTCTTT.